These 32 T cell receptor delta chains originate from one sample sequenced in a study of Vδ1+ human thymocytes. Study-wide points: Highly polyclonal TRG and TRD repertoires with Gaussian CDR3 length distributions appeared in thymus.

The template was reverse-transcribed extracted RNA. The CDR3 regions were amplified by multiplex PCR from V-gene primers to a constant-region primer. TCRdb reprocessed the multiplex PCR reads through CATT. Of roughly 56,000 delta-chain clones detected, over 13% appear once; the ten largest clones hold about 0.4%. Which antigens these TCRs recognize remains unknown. Sequenced material: Vdelta1+ gamma-delta thymocytes from the thymus. The subset denotes: FACS-sorted CD3+ TCRalphabeta- TCRVdelta1+ TCRVdelta2- thymocytes. The origin of the receptors is a girl under three years old who had congenital heart surgery.

This clone was seen a few times. The rearrangement uses TRDV1 and TRDJ1; D perhaps matches TRDD2 (7 bases). V was pared by 2 bases and J by 0 bases, with 28 bases between. Germline lookup yields CDR1 TSWWSYY and CDR2 QGS. The CDR3 has 21 amino acids. In DNA form, the CDR3 reads TGTGCTCTTGGGGAAAGGGTGGTGTTTCCTACTTATACTGGGTACACCGATAAACTCATCTTT. It specifies CALGERVVFPTYTGYTDKLIF.

In its sample, this clone was seen many times. This chain uses TRDV2 with TRDJ1; 13 bases agree with TRDD3. With V trimmed by 6 bases and J by 0 bases, 18 bases remained unmatched. The germline V gene encodes CDR1 GEAIGNYY and CDR2 EKD. This CDR3 is 20 amino acids long. In nucleotides, the CDR3 is TGTGCCTGTCCCGTACTGGGGGATACGGGGGCCACCCGGTACACCGATAAACTCATCTTT. Protein: CACPVLGDTGATRYTDKLIF.

A few counts support this clone. The chain links TRDV1 to TRDJ1; D gene unclear. Trimming took off 1 base at V and 2 bases at J, with 2 bases between the two ends. The CDR3 has 12 amino acids. Per germline, CDR1 TSWWSYY and CDR2 QGS. CDR3 protein: CALGEQTDKLIF. The CDR3 bases are TGTGCTCTTGGGGAACAAACCGATAAACTCATCTTT.

Ten or more counts support this clone. This rearrangement joins TRDV2 to TRDJ2; D call uncertain. Germline CDR1 and CDR2: GEAIGNYY and EKD. V was trimmed by 0 bases and J by 0 bases, leaving 7 bases between them. The CDR3 covers 15 residues. CDR3 DNA: TGTGCCTGTGACACCGGCGGGGCTTTGACAGCACAACTCTTCTTT. This translates into CACDTGGALTAQLFF.

The chain employs TRDV1 and TRDJ1; no reliable D call. V lost 5 bases and J 1 base, leaving 8 bases between the germline ends. From germline, CDR1 is TSWWSYY and CDR2 QGS. This CDR3 has 13 residues. CDR3 sequence (DNA): TGTGCTCTTGGGAGATTGGGCACCGATAAACTCATCTTT. Protein sequence: CALGRLGTDKLIF.

This rearrangement joins TRDV1 to TRDJ1; 9 bases line up with TRDD3. The germline gives CDR1 TSWWSYY, CDR2 QGS. V lost 3 bases and J lost 8; bases outside the gene matches: 22. This CDR3 is 19 amino acids long. This CDR3 reads CALGDKIPGSYWGTIKLIF. For the CDR3, the DNA is TGTGCTCTTGGGGACAAAATTCCAGGATCGTACTGGGGGACAATAAAACTCATCTTT.

This clone was detected only a few times. The chain has TRDV1 and TRDJ1, with 12 bases lining up with TRDD3. The CDR3 extends over 15 amino acids. In germline, CDR1 is TSWWSYY, CDR2 QGS. V trimming: 5 bases; J trimming: 4 bases; junction bases outside the gene matches: 5. CDR3 DNA: TGTGCTCTTGGGAATACTGGGGGATACATCGATAAACTCATCTTT. This encodes CALGNTGGYIDKLIF.

Concerning this clone itself: This sample includes further DNA sequences coding for the same CDR3. The genes are TRDV2 and TRDJ1; 13 nucleotides align to TRDD3. The V gene end was trimmed by 1 base and the J gene end by 7 bases; junction bases not matched to a gene: 5. Germline CDR1 GEAIGNYY, CDR2 EKD. The CDR3 extends over 15 amino acids. The CDR3 here is CACDTTGGYVAKLIF. The CDR3 DNA sequence: TGTGCCTGTGACACTACTGGGGGATACGTAGCTAAACTCATCTTT.

The chain links TRDV1 to TRDJ1; 11 bases are shared with TRDD3. In germline, CDR1 is TSWWSYY, CDR2 QGS. The CDR3 runs to 22 residues. With 1 base clipped from V and 0 bases from J, the junction kept 19 bases outside the gene matches. The CDR3 region has the DNA TGTGCTCTTGGGGAACAAACGTTCCCTATACTGGGGGATATTACTTACACCGATAAACTCATCTTT. Protein product: CALGEQTFPILGDITYTDKLIF.

This clone has only a few counts. The gene calls are TRDV2 and TRDJ1; D gene unclear. Per the germline V gene, CDR1 is GEAIGNYY and CDR2 is EKD. This CDR3 is built from 15 residues. Trimming shortened V by 3 bases and J by 0 bases, and 13 bases separated the two germline ends. CDR3 nucleotide sequence: TGTGCCTGTGACGCCACAGGGGTTAACACCGATAAACTCATCTTT. Encoded protein: CACDATGVNTDKLIF.

The rearrangement links TRDV2 to TRDJ1, with D possibly matching TRDD2 (5 bases). CDR1 and CDR2 from the germline V gene are GEAIGNYY and EKD. This CDR3 has 15 amino acids. Between the trimmed V and J ends, which lost 6 bases and 2 bases, there was a span of 18 bases. Written as DNA, the CDR3 is TGTGCCTGTCCCTACTTCTCAACGAGGACCGATAAACTCATCTTT. It is translated as CACPYFSTRTDKLIF.

This clone was observed a few times. V gene TRDV1 combines with J gene TRDJ1; 12 bases map to TRDD3. V lost 4 bases and J lost 1; bases outside the gene matches: 22. This CDR3 is built from 22 residues. CDR1 and CDR2 from the germline V gene are TSWWSYY and QGS. The CDR3 is CALGVLSDYRTGGYPTTDKLIF. The CDR3 nucleotides are TGTGCTCTTGGGGTCCTCTCCGACTATCGTACTGGGGGATACCCGACCACCGATAAACTCATCTTT.

In the case of this clone: One junction end does not reproduce the germline sequence, and a read error may be involved. This chain uses TRDV2 with TRDJ1; 9 bases are shared with TRDD3. Looked up from germline, CDR1 is GEAIGNYY and CDR2 is EKD. The CDR3 runs 24 residues. The CDR3 nucleotides read TGTGCCAGTGACACCGAGTGGGCTCCCTTTGTCGGGAAGGACTGGGGGACGTACACCGATAAACTCATCTTT. Translating it yields CASDTEWAPFVGKDWGTYTDKLIF.

The sample holds a few counts of this clone. The V call is TRDV1, the J call TRDJ1, with D possibly being TRDD2 (9 bases). CDR3 size: 20 residues. The germline CDR1 and CDR2 sequences are TSWWSYY and QGS. Trimming removed 3 bases at V and 6 bases at J, with 32 bases between. CDR3 amino acids: CALGEPHLPTVLGIPNKLIF. In nucleotides, the CDR3 is TGTGCTCTTGGGGAGCCCCACCTTCCTACGGTACTGGGGATACCTAATAAACTCATCTTT.

This clone occurred a few times. The chain is built from TRDV1 and TRDJ1; a possible D gene is TRDD2 (6 bases). Germline loops: CDR1 TSWWSYY, CDR2 QGS. The CDR3 spans 19 residues. Trimming removed 1 base at V and 0 bases at J, with 21 bases between. The CDR3 reads CALGEPFLSPSHYTDKLIF. The CDR3 region has the DNA TGTGCTCTTGGGGAACCGTTCCTATCCCCTTCACACTACACCGATAAACTCATCTTT.

The sample holds a few counts of this clone. V gene TRDV1 combines with J gene TRDJ1, with D possibly being TRDD3 (6 bases). The CDR3 is made up of 15 amino acids. Between the trimmed V and J ends, which lost 1 base and 2 bases, there was a span of 11 bases. Germline V gives CDR1 TSWWSYY, CDR2 QGS. This chain's CDR3 is CALGEPRGRTDKLIF. In DNA, the CDR3 is TGTGCTCTTGGGGAACCCCGGGGGAGAACCGATAAACTCATCTTT.

This chain connects TRDV1 to TRDJ1, with 13 positions matching TRDD3. The CDR3 extends over 18 amino acids. J lost 8 bases, V lost 0 bases, and 12 bases had no gene match. Germline loops: CDR1 TSWWSYY, CDR2 QGS. CDR3 loop: CALGELARTGGYARKLIF. DNA for the CDR3: TGTGCTCTTGGGGAACTGGCCCGTACTGGGGGATACGCAAGAAAACTCATCTTT.

The V and J genes are TRDV1 and TRDJ1; D unresolved. CDR1 is TSWWSYY and CDR2 is QGS in the germline V gene. The CDR3 extends over 16 amino acids. Between the trimmed V and J ends, which lost 0 bases and 1 base, there was a span of 12 bases. This CDR3 is CALGELPPTLTDKLIF. The CDR3 coding sequence is TGTGCTCTTGGGGAACTACCCCCAACCCTCACCGATAAACTCATCTTT.

This clone occurred once. The chain combines TRDV1 with TRDJ1, with TRDD2 as a possible D gene (5 bases). V lost 0 bases and J lost 0, with 32 bases in between. Germline V CDR1 and CDR2: TSWWSYY, QGS. This CDR3 region has 23 residues. In DNA form, the CDR3 reads TGTGCTCTTGGGGAACTTGACCAGCCTACGTCTGCCATCGGAGCGGAGTACACCGATAAACTCATCTTT. It specifies CALGELDQPTSAIGAEYTDKLIF.

This clone was recorded a few times. The chain couples TRDV1 to TRDJ1; possible D gene TRDD3, 6 bases. Trimming pared 7 bases from V and 0 bases from J, leaving 21 bases between. The length of the CDR3 is 17 residues. Germline CDR1 reads TSWWSYY; CDR2 reads QGS. The CDR3 reads CALAPPPGEPYTDKLIF. The CDR3 DNA sequence: TGTGCTCTTGCCCCTCCCCCTGGGGAACCGTACACCGATAAACTCATCTTT.

The chain couples TRDV1 to TRDJ1; D is possibly TRDD2 (6 bases). The V gene lost 1 base and the J gene lost 11 bases, with 29 bases spanning the gap. Germline V CDR1 and CDR2: TSWWSYY, QGS. The CDR3 has 18 amino acids. For the CDR3, the DNA is TGTGCTCTTGGGGAACCGCGGGGCCTTCCCCCGAGTCGTACAAGGCTCATCTTT. Its translation: CALGEPRGLPPSRTRLIF.

The chain is built from TRDV1 and TRDJ1, with D unresolved. Trimming left V 5 bases short and J 8 bases short, with 12 bases between. CDR3 length: 12 residues. In germline, CDR1 is TSWWSYY, CDR2 QGS. CDR3 coding DNA: TGTGCTCTTGGGAAAAAAGAGGGGAAACTCATCTTT. It encodes CALGKKEGKLIF.

The genes are TRAV29/DV5 and TRDJ1; the match to TRDD3 covers 10 bases. The CDR3 has 20 amino acids. Trimming at V came to 1 base and at J to 4 bases, leaving 22 bases not matched to a gene. Germline V CDR1 and CDR2: NSMFDY, ISSIKDK. This CDR3 is CAASRYDDTRLGDQIDKLIF. CDR3 bases: TGTGCAGCAAGCAGGTATGATGATACTAGACTGGGGGATCAAATCGATAAACTCATCTTT.

V and J are TRDV1 and TRDJ1; 7 bases are a match to TRDD3. The V gene end was trimmed by 4 bases and the J gene end by 0 bases; junction bases not matched to a gene: 20. This CDR3 region has 20 residues. Per germline, CDR1 TSWWSYY and CDR2 QGS. The CDR3 loop reads CALGGTYDGGPDSYTDKLIF. DNA for the CDR3: TGTGCTCTTGGGGGTACCTACGATGGGGGACCCGACTCGTACACCGATAAACTCATCTTT.

This clone has more than one count but fewer than ten. The chain links TRDV1 to TRDJ1; 7 nucleotides align to TRDD3. With 0 bases clipped from V and 0 bases from J, the junction kept 34 bases outside the gene matches. Germline CDR1 is TSWWSYY and CDR2 is QGS. CDR3 length equals 26 residues. DNA of the CDR3: TGTGCTCTTGGGGAACTGTTCCCGGATAGGCCTCTTCTCGGTGGGGGAGTACTGACCTACACCGATAAACTCATCTTT. It encodes CALGELFPDRPLLGGGVLTYTDKLIF.

The chain is built from TRDV1 and TRDJ1, with TRDD2 matching 7 bases. The V gene end was trimmed by 3 bases and the J gene end by 7 bases; junction bases not matched to a gene: 20. Germline loops: CDR1 TSWWSYY, CDR2 QGS. The CDR3 covers 18 residues. CDR3 loop: CALGDSYVVDRVDGKLIF. The CDR3 bases are TGTGCTCTTGGGGATTCCTACGTCGTTGACAGGGTGGATGGTAAACTCATCTTT.

This chain joins TRDV1 and TRDJ1, with D uncertain. Germline CDR1 is TSWWSYY and CDR2 is QGS. The CDR3 spans 16 residues. The germline V and J ends were trimmed by 1 base and 1 base, with 13 bases remaining between them. The CDR3 sequence is CALGERFNPGTDKLIF. DNA of the CDR3: TGTGCTCTTGGGGAACGATTCAATCCGGGCACCGATAAACTCATCTTT.

This clone was detected only a few times. V and J are TRAV29/DV5 and TRDJ1, with D perhaps assigned TRDD2 or TRDD3 (7 bases each). Trimming cost V 0 bases and J 0 bases, with 42 bases left between them. The CDR3 totals 25 residues. CDR1 NSMFDY and CDR2 ISSIKDK come from the germline V gene. The DNA of the CDR3 is TGTGCAGCAAGCGGCGAATGTGGAGGGTCATTCCTACCCAGGTACTGGGGACGGTACACCGATAAACTCATCTTT. Amino acid sequence: CAASGECGGSFLPRYWGRYTDKLIF.

This clone was counted between two and nine times. The chain combines TRDV1 with TRDJ1; TRDD2 aligns across 9 bases. The germline CDR1 and CDR2 sequences are TSWWSYY and QGS. This CDR3 spans 21 amino acids. V shed 0 bases, J shed 6 bases, and the junction held 23 bases outside the gene matches. CDR3 in amino acids: CALGELTERAFLRPYCNKLIF. The DNA of the CDR3 is TGTGCTCTTGGGGAACTAACGGAGAGGGCCTTCCTACGACCGTACTGCAATAAACTCATCTTT.

This clone was counted only a few times. The chain joins TRDV1 to TRDJ1, with 11 bases lining up with TRDD3. Germline lookup yields CDR1 TSWWSYY and CDR2 QGS. This CDR3 is 24 amino acids long. V was pared by 5 bases and J by 0 bases, with 29 bases of the junction left unmatched. The CDR3: CALGLHLPMSEGWGIPSYTDKLIF. CDR3 nucleotides: TGTGCTCTTGGGCTCCACCTTCCTATGAGCGAGGGCTGGGGGATACCCTCGTACACCGATAAACTCATCTTT.

The chain employs TRDV1 and TRDJ1; the match to TRDD3 covers 13 bases. The junction had 22 bases not matched to a gene; V was cut back by 2 bases and J by 4 bases. This CDR3 has 22 amino acids. From germline, CDR1 is TSWWSYY and CDR2 QGS. In DNA, the CDR3 is TGTGCTCTTGGGGAAAGAAGAGGCGCGGGGGATCAAACTGGGGGATACGGCGATAAACTCATCTTT. This encodes CALGERRGAGDQTGGYGDKLIF.

This clone was counted only a few times. The chain combines TRDV1 with TRDJ1; 11 bases map to TRDD3. The junction had 21 bases not matched to a gene; V was cut back by 2 bases and J by 4 bases. The CDR3 consists of 21 residues. The V gene's germline CDR1 is TSWWSYY and CDR2 QGS. The CDR3 DNA sequence: TGTGCTCTTGGGGAAAATTCGAGGGACCATGGGGGATACGGTTCGGGCGATAAACTCATCTTT. Translation gives CALGENSRDHGGYGSGDKLIF.